Below, one T cell receptor (beta chain) is given with its context. The CDR3 extends over 13 amino acids. Germline V gives CDR1 SNHLY, CDR2 FYNNEI. Deletions cut 8 bases from V and 3 bases from J, with 13 bases between. The data were taken from a study of blood T cell repertoires in COVID-19. Study-level information: Material from acute and convalescent COVID-19 was sourced from the United States, Italy and Spain. The cDNA or gDNA used as material had been derived from T cells, B-cell-depleted T cells, or PBMCs.

How the authors handled the data: It was from reference gene primer amplification that nucleated cell counts were estimated. The protocol was immunoSEQ multiplex PCR, while the TCRdb copy is restricted to in-frame clones and leaves out a portion. Clone size and V and J calls were adopted from that table, with D and trimming inferred from the DNA. The sample lists 81,000 or so clones, roughly 90% seen once, with 10% to 15% in the top ten. The material sequenced was peripheral blood. The chain carries TRBV2 and TRBJ1-2, with D unclear. This clonotype was obtained from a man between 65 and 85 years old with active or convalescent COVID-19. The CDR3: CASAVGEDYGYTF. The CDR3 DNA follows: TGTGCCAGCGCGGTCGGGGAGGACTATGGCTACACCTTC.